This TCR beta chain was recorded in a study of blood T cell repertoires in COVID-19. Across the whole study: Sites across the United States, Italy and Spain contributed samples from acute and convalescent COVID-19. The analysed material was cDNA or gDNA that came from T cells, B-cell-depleted T cells, or PBMCs.

In the original analysis: The authors estimated nucleated cell counts from reference gene primer amplification. Clones were read by immunoSEQ multiplex PCR, and TCRdb kept only the in-frame ones, dropping some. From that table come the V and J calls and clone size; the DNA was used to work out D and trimming. This sample has 130,000 to 150,000 clones, with roughly 80% found just once. Germline CDR1 and CDR2: LNHDA and SQIVND (reference sequence). This CDR3 region has 15 residues. Unmatched junction bases numbered 12, after V lost 7 bases and J lost 7 bases. The sequence was collected from an elderly woman with acute or convalescent COVID-19. Source material: peripheral blood. J is TRBJ1-5 and V is TRBV19; 8 bases are shared with TRBD1. The CDR3 sequence is CASTPGGTARQPQHF. The CDR3 nucleotides are TGTGCCAGTACCCCAGGGGGCACTGCAAGACAGCCCCAGCATTTT.